The clone carrying this T cell receptor (beta chain) occurred a few times. Its target is unknown. The source of the sample is a study of identical twins. Per germline, CDR1 MNHNS and CDR2 SASEGT. This CDR3 is built from 13 residues. V gave up 5 bases and J gave up 6 bases, with 14 bases separating them. General study points: The analysis was cross-sectional rather than longitudinal within donors. For cord blood, abundant beta clonotypes had fewer insertions, unlike memory repertoires, which showed none.

The cDNA had a unique molecular identifier and a template-switch universal primer site. TCRdb re-analysed the 5' RACE reads in MiXCR, keeping a single row per CDR3 protein. This sample has fewer than 500,000 distinct CDR3 sequences, with about 24% found just once. Another study also made use of these data, one on T cells expressing NK-cell markers. That paper states: These clonotypes additionally ranked first within the CD3+CD56-NKG2C+ fraction of a handful of donors.

The receptor's source is a woman aged 18 to 35 in good health. Material for sequencing was CD4+ T cells sorted from blood. The chain uses TRBV6-1 and TRBJ2-7; TRBD2 might be the D (6 bases). The CDR3 is CASSPTGGSEQYF. In DNA form, the CDR3 reads TGTGCCAGCAGTCCGACCGGGGGAAGCGAGCAGTACTTC.